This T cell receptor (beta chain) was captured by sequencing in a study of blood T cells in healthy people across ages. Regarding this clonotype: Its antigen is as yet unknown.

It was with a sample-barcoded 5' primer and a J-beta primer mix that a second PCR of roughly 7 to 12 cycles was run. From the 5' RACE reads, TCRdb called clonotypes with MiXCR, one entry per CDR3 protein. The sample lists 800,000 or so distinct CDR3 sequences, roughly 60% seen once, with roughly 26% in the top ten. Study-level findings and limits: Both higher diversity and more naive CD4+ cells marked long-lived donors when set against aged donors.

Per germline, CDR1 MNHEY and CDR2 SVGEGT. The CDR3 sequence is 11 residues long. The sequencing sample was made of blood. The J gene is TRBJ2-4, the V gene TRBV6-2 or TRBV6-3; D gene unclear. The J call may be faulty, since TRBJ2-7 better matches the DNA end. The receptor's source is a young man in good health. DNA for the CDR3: TGTGCCAGCACTCAGTCCTACGAGCAGTACTTC. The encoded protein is CASTQSYEQYF.